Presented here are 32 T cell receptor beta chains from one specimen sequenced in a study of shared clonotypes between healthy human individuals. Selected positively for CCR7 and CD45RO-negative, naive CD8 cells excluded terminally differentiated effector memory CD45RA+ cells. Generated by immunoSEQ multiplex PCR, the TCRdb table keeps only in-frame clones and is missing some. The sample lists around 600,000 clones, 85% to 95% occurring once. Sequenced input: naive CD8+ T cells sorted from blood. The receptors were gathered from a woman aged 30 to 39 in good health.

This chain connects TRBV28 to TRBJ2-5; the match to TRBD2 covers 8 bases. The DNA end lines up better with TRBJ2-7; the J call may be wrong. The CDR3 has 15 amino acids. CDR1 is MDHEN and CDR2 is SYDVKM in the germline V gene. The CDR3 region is CASTDPREVSYEQYF. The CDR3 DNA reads TGTGCCAGCACAGACCCGCGGGAGGTCTCCTACGAGCAGTACTTC.

The CDR3 sequence: CASRGTSGIGSYEQYF. The DNA for the CDR3 is TGTGCCAGCAGAGGGACTAGCGGGATCGGCTCCTACGAGCAGTACTTC. The genes are TRBV27 and TRBJ2-7, with TRBD2 matching 13 bases. This CDR3 is 16 amino acids long. V gave up 6 bases and J gave up 0 bases; unmatched junction bases: 5. Germline CDR1 is MNHEY and CDR2 is SMNVEV (reference sequence).

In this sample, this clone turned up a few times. Here the CDR3 DNA reads TGCGCCAGCAGCCAAGATCCCGCTGGTGAGCAGTACTTC. Its translation is CASSQDPAGEQYF. V is TRBV4-1 and J is TRBJ2-7; D gene ambiguous. The CDR3 has 13 amino acids. The V and J ends lost 0 bases and 7 bases respectively, with 10 bases between them. From germline, CDR1 is MGHRA and CDR2 YSYEKL.

The CDR3 DNA is TGTGCCAGCAGCGTATCTGACTACTACGAGCAGTACTTC. It codes for CASSVSDYYEQYF. This chain connects TRBV9 to TRBJ2-7, with D possibly matching TRBD2 (5 bases). This CDR3 spans 13 amino acids. Trimming shortened V by 1 base and J by 3 bases, and 8 bases separated the two germline ends. Germline CDR1 reads SGDLS; CDR2 reads YYNGEE.

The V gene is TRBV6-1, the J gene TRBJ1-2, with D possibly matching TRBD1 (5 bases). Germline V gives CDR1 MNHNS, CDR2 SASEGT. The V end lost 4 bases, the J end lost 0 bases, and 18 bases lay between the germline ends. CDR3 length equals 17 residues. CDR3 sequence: CASSGWARDGSNYGYTF. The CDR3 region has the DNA TGTGCCAGCAGTGGCTGGGCGCGGGACGGATCTAACTATGGCTACACCTTC.

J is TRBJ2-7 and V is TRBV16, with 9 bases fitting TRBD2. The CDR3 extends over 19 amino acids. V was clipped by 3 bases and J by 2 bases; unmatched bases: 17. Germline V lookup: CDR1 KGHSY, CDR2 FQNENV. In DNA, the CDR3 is TGTGCCAGCAGCCATGATTTGGCTGCGGGAGGGGAGATGCCCTACGAGCAGTACTTC. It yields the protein CASSHDLAAGGEMPYEQYF.

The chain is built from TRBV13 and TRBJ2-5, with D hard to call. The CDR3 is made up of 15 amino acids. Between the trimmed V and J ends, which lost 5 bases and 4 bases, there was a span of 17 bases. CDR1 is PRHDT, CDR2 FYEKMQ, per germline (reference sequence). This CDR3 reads CASSTPGRVGETQYF. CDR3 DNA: TGTGCCAGCAGCACCCCCGGAAGGGTTGGAGAGACCCAGTACTTC.

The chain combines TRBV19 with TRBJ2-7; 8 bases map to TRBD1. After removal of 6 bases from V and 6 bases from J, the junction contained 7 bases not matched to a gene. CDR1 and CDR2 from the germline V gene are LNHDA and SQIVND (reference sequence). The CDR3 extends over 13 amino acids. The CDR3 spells CASSPGGLGEQYF. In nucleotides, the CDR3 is TGTGCCAGTAGCCCAGGGGGCTTGGGCGAGCAGTACTTC. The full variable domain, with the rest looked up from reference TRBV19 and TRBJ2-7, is DGGITQSPKYLFRKEGQNVTLSCEQNLNHDAMYWYRQDPGQGLRLIYYSQIVNDFQKGDIAEGYSVSREKKESFPLTVTSAQKNPTAFYLCASSPGGLGEQYFGPGTRLTVT.

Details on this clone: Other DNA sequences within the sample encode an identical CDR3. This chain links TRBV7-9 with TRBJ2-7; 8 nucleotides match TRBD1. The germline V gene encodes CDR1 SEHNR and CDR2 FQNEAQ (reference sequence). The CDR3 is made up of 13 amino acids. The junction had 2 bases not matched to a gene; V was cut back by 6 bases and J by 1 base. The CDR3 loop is CASSGQGSYEQYF. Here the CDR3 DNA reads TGTGCCAGCAGTGGACAGGGATCCTACGAGCAGTACTTC. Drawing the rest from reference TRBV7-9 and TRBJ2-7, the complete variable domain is DTGVSQNPRHKITKRGQNVTFRCDPISEHNRLYWYRQTLGQGPEFLTYFQNEAQLEKSRLLSDRFSAERPKGSFSTLEIQRTEQGDSAMYLCASSGQGSYEQYFGPGTRLTVT.

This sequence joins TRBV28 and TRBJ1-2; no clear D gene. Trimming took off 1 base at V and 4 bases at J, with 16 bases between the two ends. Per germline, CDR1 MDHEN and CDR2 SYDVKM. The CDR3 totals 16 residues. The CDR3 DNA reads TGTGCCAGCAGTTTATTATATGATGCAGGCTCCTATGGCTACACCTTC. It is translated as CASSLLYDAGSYGYTF.

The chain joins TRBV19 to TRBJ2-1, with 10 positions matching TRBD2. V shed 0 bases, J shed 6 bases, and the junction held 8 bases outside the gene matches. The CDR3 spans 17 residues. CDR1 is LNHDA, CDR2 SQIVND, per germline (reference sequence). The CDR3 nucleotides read TGTGCCAGTAGTATAGATCCAATTAGCGGGAGGCTCAATGAGCAGTTCTTC. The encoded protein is CASSIDPISGRLNEQFF. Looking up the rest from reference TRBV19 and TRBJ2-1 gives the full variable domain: DGGITQSPKYLFRKEGQNVTLSCEQNLNHDAMYWYRQDPGQGLRLIYYSQIVNDFQKGDIAEGYSVSREKKESFPLTVTSAQKNPTAFYLCASSIDPISGRLNEQFFGPGTRLTVL.

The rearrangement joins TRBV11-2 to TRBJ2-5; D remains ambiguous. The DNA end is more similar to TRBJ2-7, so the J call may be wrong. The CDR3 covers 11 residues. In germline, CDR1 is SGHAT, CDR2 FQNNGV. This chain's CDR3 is CASSSTYEQYF. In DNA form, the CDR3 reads TGTGCCAGCTCCTCTACCTACGAGCAGTACTTC.

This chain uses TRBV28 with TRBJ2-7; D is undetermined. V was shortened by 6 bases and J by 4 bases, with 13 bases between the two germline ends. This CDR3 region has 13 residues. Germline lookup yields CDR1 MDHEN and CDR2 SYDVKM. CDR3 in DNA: TGTGCCAGCAGCGGGTGGGGTGGTTACGAGCAGTACTTC. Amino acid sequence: CASSGWGGYEQYF.

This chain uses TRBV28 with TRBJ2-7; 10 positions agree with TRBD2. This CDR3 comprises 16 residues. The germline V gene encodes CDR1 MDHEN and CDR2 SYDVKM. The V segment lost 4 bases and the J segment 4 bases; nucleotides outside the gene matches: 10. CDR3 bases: TGTGCCAGCAGTTGGCCTAGCGGGAGCAAATCGTACGAGCAGTACTTC. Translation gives CASSWPSGSKSYEQYF.

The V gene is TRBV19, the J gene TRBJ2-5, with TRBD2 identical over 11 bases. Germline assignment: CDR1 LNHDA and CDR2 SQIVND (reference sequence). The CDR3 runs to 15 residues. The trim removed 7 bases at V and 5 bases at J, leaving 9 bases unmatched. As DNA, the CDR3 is TGTGCCAGTAACATAGCGGGAGGGCCTCAGGAGACCCAGTACTTC. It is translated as CASNIAGGPQETQYF.

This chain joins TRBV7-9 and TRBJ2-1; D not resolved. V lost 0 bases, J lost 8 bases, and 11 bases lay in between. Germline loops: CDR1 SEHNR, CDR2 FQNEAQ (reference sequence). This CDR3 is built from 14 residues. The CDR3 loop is CASSLAHLDHEQFF. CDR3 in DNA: TGTGCCAGCAGCTTAGCGCACCTAGACCATGAGCAGTTCTTC.

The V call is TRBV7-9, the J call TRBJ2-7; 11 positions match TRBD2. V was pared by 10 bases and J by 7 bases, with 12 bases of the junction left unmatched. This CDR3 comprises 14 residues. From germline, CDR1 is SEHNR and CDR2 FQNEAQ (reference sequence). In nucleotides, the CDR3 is TGTGCCACCAGTGGTTTAGCGGGAGGGCGGGAGCAGTACTTC. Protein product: CATSGLAGGREQYF.

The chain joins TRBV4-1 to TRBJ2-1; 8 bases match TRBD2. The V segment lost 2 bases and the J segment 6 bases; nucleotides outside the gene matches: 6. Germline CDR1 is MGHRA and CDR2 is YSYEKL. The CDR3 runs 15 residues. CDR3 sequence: CASSQTSGRLNEQFF. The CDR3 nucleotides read TGCGCCAGCAGCCAAACAAGCGGGAGACTCAATGAGCAGTTCTTC.

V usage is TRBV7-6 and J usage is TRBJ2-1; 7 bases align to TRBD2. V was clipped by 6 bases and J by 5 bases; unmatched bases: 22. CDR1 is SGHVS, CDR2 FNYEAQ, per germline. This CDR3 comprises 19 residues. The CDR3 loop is CASSSRGLVRTRDNNEQFF. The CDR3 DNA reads TGTGCCAGCAGTTCCCGAGGGTTAGTAAGGACTAGAGACAACAATGAGCAGTTCTTC. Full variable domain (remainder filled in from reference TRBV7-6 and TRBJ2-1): GAGVSQSPRYKVTKRGQDVALRCDPISGHVSLYWYRQALGQGPEFLTYFNYEAQQDKSGLPNDRFSAERPEGSISTLTIQRTEQRDSAMYRCASSSRGLVRTRDNNEQFFGPGTRLTVL.

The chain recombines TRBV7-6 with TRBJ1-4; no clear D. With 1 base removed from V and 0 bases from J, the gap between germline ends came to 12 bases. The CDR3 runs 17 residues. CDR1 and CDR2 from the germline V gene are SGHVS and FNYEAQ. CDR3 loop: CASSLVEGISTNEKLFF. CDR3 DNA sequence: TGTGCCAGCAGCTTAGTTGAAGGGATCTCAACTAATGAAAAACTGTTTTTT. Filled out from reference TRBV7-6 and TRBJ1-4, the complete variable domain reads GAGVSQSPRYKVTKRGQDVALRCDPISGHVSLYWYRQALGQGPEFLTYFNYEAQQDKSGLPNDRFSAERPEGSISTLTIQRTEQRDSAMYRCASSLVEGISTNEKLFFGSGTQLSVL.

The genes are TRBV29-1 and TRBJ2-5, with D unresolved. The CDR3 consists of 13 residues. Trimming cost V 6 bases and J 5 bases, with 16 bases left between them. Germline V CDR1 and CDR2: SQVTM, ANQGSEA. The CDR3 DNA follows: TGCAGCGTGCCCACAGAATCCCGGGAGACCCAGTACTTC. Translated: CSVPTESRETQYF.

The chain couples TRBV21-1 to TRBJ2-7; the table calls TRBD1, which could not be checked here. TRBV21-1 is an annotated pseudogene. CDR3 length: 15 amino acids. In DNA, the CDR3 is TGTGCCAGCAGTATCGGGACAGGGGGTTCCTACGAGCAGTACTTC. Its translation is CASSIGTGGSYEQYF.

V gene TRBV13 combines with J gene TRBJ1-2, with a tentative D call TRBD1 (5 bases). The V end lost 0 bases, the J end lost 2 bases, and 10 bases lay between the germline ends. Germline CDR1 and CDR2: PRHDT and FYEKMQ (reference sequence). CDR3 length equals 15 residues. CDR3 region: CASSLGSGRNYGYTF. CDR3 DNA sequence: TGTGCCAGCAGCTTAGGGTCGGGACGGAACTATGGCTACACCTTC.

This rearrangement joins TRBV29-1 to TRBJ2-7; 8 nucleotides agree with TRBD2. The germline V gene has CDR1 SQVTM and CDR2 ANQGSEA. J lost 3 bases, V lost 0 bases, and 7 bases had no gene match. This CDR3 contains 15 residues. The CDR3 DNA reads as TGCAGCGTTGAAGATGGCGGGACTAGTGGCTACGAGCAGTACTTC. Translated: CSVEDGGTSGYEQYF.

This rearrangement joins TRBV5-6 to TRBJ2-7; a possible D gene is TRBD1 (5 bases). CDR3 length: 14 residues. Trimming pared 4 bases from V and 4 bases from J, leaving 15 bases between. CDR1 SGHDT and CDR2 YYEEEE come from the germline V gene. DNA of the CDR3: TGTGCCAGCAGCCCGACGGACACACGATACGAGCAGTACTTC. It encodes CASSPTDTRYEQYF.

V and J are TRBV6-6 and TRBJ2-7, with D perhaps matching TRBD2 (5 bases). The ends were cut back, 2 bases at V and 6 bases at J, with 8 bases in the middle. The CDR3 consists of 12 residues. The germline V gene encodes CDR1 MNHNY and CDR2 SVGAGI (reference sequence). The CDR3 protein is CASSYGESEQYF. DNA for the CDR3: TGTGCCAGCAGTTACGGGGAGAGCGAGCAGTACTTC.

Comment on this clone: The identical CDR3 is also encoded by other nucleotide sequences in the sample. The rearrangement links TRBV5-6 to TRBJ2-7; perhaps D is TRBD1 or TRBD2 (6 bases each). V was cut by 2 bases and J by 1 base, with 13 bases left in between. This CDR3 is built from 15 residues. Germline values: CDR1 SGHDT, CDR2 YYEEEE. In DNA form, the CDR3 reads TGTGCCAGCAGCTTAGGGGGGAGCTTTTCCTACGAGCAGTACTTC. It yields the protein CASSLGGSFSYEQYF.

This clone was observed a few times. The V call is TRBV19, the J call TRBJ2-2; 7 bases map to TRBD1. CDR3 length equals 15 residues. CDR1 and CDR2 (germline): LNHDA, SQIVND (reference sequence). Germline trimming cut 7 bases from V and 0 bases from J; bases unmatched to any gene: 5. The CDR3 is CASTWDSPNTGELFF. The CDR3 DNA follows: TGTGCCAGTACTTGGGACAGTCCGAACACCGGGGAGCTGTTTTTT.

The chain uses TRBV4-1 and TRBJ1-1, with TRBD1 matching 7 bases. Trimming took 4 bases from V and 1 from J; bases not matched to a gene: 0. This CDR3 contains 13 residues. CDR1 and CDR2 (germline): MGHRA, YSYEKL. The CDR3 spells CASSPGGNTEAFF. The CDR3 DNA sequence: TGCGCCAGCAGCCCAGGGGGGAACACTGAAGCTTTCTTT.

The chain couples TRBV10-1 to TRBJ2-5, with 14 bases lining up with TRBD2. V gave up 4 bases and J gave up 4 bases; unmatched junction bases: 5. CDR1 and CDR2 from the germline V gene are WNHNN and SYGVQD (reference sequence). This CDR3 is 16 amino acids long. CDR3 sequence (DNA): TGCGCCAGCAGTGTTGGACTAGCGGGAGGAGGAGAGACCCAGTACTTC. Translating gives CASSVGLAGGGETQYF.

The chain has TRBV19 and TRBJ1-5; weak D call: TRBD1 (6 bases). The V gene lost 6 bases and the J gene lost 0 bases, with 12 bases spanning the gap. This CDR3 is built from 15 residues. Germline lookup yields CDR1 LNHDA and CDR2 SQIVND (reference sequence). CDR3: CASRDTGYSNQPQHF. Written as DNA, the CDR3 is TGTGCCAGTAGGGACACAGGGTATAGCAATCAGCCCCAGCATTTT.

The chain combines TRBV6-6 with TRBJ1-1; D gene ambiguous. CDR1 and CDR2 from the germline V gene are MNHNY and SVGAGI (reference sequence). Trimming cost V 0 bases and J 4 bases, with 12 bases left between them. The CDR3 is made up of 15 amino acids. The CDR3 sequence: CASSYSSPYGTEAFF. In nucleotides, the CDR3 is TGTGCCAGCAGTTACTCCTCTCCCTACGGCACTGAAGCTTTCTTT.